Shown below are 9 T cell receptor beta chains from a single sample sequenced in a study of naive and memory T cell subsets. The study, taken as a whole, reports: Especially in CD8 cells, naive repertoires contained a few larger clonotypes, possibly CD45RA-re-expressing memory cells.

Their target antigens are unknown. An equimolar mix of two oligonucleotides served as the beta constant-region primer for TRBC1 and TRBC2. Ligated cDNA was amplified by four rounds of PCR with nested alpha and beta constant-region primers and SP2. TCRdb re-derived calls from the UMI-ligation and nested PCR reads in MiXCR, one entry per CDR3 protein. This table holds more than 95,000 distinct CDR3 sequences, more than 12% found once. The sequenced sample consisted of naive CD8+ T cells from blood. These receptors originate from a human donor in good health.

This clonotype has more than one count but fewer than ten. Here the CDR3 DNA reads TGTGCCAGCAGCCAACCAGACAGGACAGATACGCAGTATTTT. Protein product: CASSQPDRTDTQYF. This rearrangement joins TRBV4-2 to TRBJ2-3; TRBD1 is a possible D gene (6 bases). V gave up 2 bases and J gave up 3 bases, with 9 bases separating them. The CDR3 has 14 residues. Germline CDR1 is LGHNA and CDR2 is YNFKEQ.

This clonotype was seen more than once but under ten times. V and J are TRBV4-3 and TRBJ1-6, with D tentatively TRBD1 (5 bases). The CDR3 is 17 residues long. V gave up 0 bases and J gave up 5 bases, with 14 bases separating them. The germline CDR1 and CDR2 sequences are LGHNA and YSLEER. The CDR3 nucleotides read TGCGCCAGCAGCCAAGATCTTCAGGGACTTAATAATTCACCCCTCCACTTT. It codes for CASSQDLQGLNNSPLHF.

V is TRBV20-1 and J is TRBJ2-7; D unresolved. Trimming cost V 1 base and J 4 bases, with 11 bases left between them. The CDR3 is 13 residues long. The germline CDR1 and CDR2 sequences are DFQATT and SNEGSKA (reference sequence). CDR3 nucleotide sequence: TGCAGTGCTAGAGGGCCCTTCGGTTACGAGCAGTACTTC. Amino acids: CSARGPFGYEQYF.

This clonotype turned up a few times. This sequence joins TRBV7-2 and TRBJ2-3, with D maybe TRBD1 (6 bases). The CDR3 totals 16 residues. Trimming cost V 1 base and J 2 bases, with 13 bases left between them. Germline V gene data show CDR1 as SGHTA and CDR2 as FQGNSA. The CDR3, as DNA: TGTGCCAGCAGCTTAGGGTCTAAGGGGGACACAGATACGCAGTATTTT. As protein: CASSLGSKGDTDTQYF.

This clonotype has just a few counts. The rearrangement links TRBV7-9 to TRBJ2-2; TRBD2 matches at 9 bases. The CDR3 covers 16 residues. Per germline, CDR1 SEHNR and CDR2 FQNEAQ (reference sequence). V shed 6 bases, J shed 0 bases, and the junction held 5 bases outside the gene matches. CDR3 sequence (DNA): TGTGCCAGCAGTGTTAAGCGGGGGGCGAACACCGGGGAGCTGTTTTTT. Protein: CASSVKRGANTGELFF. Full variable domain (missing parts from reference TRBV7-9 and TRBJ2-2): DTGVSQNPRHKITKRGQNVTFRCDPISEHNRLYWYRQTLGQGPEFLTYFQNEAQLEKSRLLSDRFSAERPKGSFSTLEIQRTEQGDSAMYLCASSVKRGANTGELFFGEGSRLTVL.

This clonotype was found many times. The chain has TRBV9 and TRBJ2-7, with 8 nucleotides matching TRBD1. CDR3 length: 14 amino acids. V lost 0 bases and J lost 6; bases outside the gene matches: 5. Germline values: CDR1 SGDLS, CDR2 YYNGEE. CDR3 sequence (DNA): TGTGCCAGCAGCGTAGAGGCGGACAGGGTCGAGCAGTACTTC. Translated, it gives CASSVEADRVEQYF.

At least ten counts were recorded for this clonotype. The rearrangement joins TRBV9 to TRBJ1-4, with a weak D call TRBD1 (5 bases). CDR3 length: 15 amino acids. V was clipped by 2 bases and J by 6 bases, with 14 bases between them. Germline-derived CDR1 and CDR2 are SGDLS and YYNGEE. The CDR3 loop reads CASSVGAAGHEKLFF. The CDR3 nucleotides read TGTGCCAGCAGCGTCGGCGCGGCAGGGCATGAAAAACTGTTTTTT. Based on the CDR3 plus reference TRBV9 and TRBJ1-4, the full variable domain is DSGVTQTPKHLITATGQRVTLRCSPRSGDLSVYWYQQSLDQGLQFLIQYYNGEERAKGNILERFSAQQFPDLHSELNLSSLELGDSALYFCASSVGAAGHEKLFFGSGTQLSVL.

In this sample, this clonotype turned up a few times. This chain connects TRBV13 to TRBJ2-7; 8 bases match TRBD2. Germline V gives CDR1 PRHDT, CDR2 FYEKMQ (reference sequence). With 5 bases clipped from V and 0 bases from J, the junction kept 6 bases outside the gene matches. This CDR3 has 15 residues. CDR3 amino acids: CASSRSGSLSYEQYF. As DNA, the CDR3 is TGTGCCAGCAGCCGGAGCGGGAGTCTCTCCTACGAGCAGTACTTC.

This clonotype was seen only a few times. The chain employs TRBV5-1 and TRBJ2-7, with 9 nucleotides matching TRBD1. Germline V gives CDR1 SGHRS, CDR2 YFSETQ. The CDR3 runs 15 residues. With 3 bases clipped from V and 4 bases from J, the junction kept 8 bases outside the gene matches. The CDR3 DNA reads TGCGCCAGCAGCTCTGCGACAGGGGGATTTTACGAGCAGTACTTC. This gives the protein CASSSATGGFYEQYF.